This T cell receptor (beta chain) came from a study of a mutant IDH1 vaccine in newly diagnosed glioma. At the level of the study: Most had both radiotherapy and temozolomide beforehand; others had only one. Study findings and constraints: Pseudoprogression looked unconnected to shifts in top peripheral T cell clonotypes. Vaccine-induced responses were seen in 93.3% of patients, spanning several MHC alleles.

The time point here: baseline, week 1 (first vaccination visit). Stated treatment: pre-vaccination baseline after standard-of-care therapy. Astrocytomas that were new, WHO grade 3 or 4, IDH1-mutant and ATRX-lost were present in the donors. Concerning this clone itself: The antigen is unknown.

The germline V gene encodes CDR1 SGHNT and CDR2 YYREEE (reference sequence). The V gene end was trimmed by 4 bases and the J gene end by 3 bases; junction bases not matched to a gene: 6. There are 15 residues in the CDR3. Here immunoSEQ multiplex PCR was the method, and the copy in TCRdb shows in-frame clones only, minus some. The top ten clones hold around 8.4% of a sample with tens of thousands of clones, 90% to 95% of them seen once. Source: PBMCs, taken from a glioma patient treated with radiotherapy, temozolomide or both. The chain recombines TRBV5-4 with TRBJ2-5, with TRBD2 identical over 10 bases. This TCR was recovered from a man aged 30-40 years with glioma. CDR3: CASSPLAGGKETQYF. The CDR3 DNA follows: TGTGCCAGCAGCCCGTTAGCGGGAGGAAAAGAGACCCAGTACTTC.